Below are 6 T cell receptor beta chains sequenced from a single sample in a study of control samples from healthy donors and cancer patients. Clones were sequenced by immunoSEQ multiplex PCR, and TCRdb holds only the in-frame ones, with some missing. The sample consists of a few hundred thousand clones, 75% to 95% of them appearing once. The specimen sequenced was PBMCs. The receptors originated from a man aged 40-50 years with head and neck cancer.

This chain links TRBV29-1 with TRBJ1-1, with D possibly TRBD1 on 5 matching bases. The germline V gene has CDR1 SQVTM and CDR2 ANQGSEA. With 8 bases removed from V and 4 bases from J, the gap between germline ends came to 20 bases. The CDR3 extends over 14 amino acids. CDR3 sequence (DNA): TGCAGCACAAATCTGGGGGGTGAGAGCACTGAAGCTTTCTTT. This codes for CSTNLGGESTEAFF.

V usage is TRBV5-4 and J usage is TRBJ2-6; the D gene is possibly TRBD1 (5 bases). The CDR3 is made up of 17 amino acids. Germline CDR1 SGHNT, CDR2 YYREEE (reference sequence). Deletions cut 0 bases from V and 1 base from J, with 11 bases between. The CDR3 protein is CASSLVPGYSGANVLTF. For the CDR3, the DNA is TGTGCCAGCAGCTTGGTCCCAGGGTATTCTGGGGCCAACGTCCTGACTTTC.

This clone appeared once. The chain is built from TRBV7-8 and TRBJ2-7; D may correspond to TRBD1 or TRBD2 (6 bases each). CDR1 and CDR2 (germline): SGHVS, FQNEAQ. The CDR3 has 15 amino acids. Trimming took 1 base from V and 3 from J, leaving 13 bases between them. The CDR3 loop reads CASSLGGRGHYEQYF. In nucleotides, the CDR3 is TGTGCCAGCAGCTTAGGGGGCCGGGGGCACTACGAGCAGTACTTC.

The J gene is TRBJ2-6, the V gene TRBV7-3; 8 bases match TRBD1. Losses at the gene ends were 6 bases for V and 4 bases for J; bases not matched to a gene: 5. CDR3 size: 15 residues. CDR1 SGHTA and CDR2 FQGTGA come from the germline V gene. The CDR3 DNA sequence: TGTGCCAGCAGTTCACAGGGGGTAGGGGCCAACGTCCTGACTTTC. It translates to CASSSQGVGANVLTF.

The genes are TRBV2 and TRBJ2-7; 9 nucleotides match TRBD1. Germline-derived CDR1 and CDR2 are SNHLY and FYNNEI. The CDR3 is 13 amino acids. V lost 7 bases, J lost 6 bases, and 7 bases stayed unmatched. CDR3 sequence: CASTRDREVEQYF. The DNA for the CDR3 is TGTGCCAGCACCAGGGACAGGGAGGTCGAGCAGTACTTC.

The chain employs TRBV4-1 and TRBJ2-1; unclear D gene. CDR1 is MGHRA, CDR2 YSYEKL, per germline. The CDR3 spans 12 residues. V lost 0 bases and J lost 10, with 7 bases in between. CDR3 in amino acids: CASSQEVREQFF. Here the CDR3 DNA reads TGCGCCAGCAGCCAAGAAGTAAGAGAGCAGTTCTTC.